Presented here are 8 T cell receptor beta chains from one specimen sequenced in a study of cytomegalovirus exposure and HLA in healthy donors (dated by TCRdb to 2016 to 2017). Receptors were amplified or captured by the immunoSEQ multiplex PCR assay. The multiplex PCR relied on a mix of 60 forward primers for TCR Vbeta segments and 13 reverse primers for TCR Jbeta segments. Not all clones reach the TCRdb copy of this immuneACCESS table, which keeps in-frame sequences only. Checked studies attribute under half of the gap to unresolved V genes and leave the rest unexplained. The sample table shows about 86,000 clones, and 70% to 80% are seen once. Together, the top ten hold approximately 7.8% of the sample. The sample taken for sequencing was PBMCs. All receptors derive from a man in his fifties or sixties in good health and CMV-seronegative.

The chain is built from TRBV30 and TRBJ1-2, with no clear D. Per germline, CDR1 GTSNPN and CDR2 SVGIG (reference sequence). V was clipped by 0 bases and J by 8 bases, with 13 bases between them. There are 13 residues in the CDR3. The CDR3 spells CAWSVPGPGGYTF. The CDR3 nucleotides are TGTGCCTGGAGTGTACCGGGTCCGGGAGGCTACACCTTC.

The chain carries TRBV5-1 and TRBJ1-4, with D perhaps TRBD1 (6 bases). The CDR3 is made up of 17 amino acids. Germline assignment: CDR1 SGHRS and CDR2 YFSETQ. Trimming stripped 2 bases from V and 4 bases from J, with 18 bases between. The CDR3 loop reads CASSFSPADSLNEKLFF. DNA for the CDR3: TGCGCCAGCAGCTTCAGCCCGGCGGACAGCCTTAATGAAAAACTGTTTTTT.

This clone was seen only a few times. The V call is TRBV13, the J call TRBJ2-1; 16 bases fit TRBD2. The CDR3 contains 19 residues. Trimming at V came to 4 bases and at J to 2 bases, leaving 8 bases not matched to a gene. Per germline, CDR1 PRHDT and CDR2 FYEKMQ (reference sequence). The CDR3 bases are TGTGCCAGCAGCTCATATGGGACTAGCGGGAGGGCCACCTACAATGAGCAGTTCTTC. Encoded protein: CASSSYGTSGRATYNEQFF. Full variable domain (outside the CDR3, taken from reference TRBV13 and TRBJ2-1): AAGVIQSPRHLIKEKRETATLKCYPIPRHDTVYWYQQGPGQDPQFLISFYEKMQSDKGSIPDRFSAQQFSDYHSELNMSSLELGDSALYFCASSSYGTSGRATYNEQFFGPGTRLTVL.

This clone was found a few times. The CDR3 reads CASSELQGGTEAFF. Here the CDR3 DNA reads TGCGCCAGCAGCGAATTGCAGGGGGGCACTGAAGCTTTCTTT. The chain joins TRBV5-1 to TRBJ1-1, with TRBD1 matching over 7 bases. The trim removed 4 bases at V and 4 bases at J, leaving 7 bases unmatched. In germline, CDR1 is SGHRS, CDR2 YFSETQ. The length of the CDR3 is 14 residues.

This chain uses TRBV10-3 with TRBJ2-6; 11 bases align to TRBD1. V dropped 4 bases and J dropped 0; count of bases not matched to a gene: 5. The CDR3 runs to 18 residues. CDR1 is ENHRY, CDR2 SYGVKD, per germline. CDR3 sequence reads: CAISGGTGGTSGANVLTF. CDR3 coding DNA: TGTGCCATCAGTGGAGGGACAGGGGGGACCTCTGGGGCCAACGTCCTGACTTTC.

The rearrangement joins TRBV10-2 to TRBJ2-3; perhaps TRBD1 as D (6 bases). The CDR3 has 13 amino acids. V lost 11 bases and J 6 bases, leaving 18 bases between the germline ends. The germline gives CDR1 WSHSY, CDR2 SAAADI. CDR3 sequence reads: CAPARGDRDTQYF. The CDR3 nucleotides are TGCGCCCCAGCGCGAGGTGACAGGGATACGCAGTATTTT.

The rearrangement links TRBV6-1 to TRBJ1-1, with D hard to call. Deletions cut 3 bases from V and 0 bases from J, with 8 bases between. The CDR3 loop spans 14 amino acids. Germline lookup yields CDR1 MNHNS and CDR2 SASEGT. This chain's CDR3 is CASSEWQVNTEAFF. CDR3 in DNA: TGTGCCAGCAGTGAGTGGCAGGTGAACACTGAAGCTTTCTTT.

This chain joins TRBV10-2 and TRBJ1-1; tentative D call: TRBD1 (6 bases). Trimming cost V 6 bases and J 4 bases, with 12 bases left between them. There are 13 residues in the CDR3. CDR1 and CDR2 (germline): WSHSY, SAAADI. The DNA for the CDR3 is TGCGCCAGCAGACGGGACACCAGCACTGAAGCTTTCTTT. Its protein is CASRRDTSTEAFF.